The next 28 T cell receptor beta chains were all read from a single sample in a study of blood T cell repertoires in COVID-19. Only in-frame clones appear in the TCRdb table, and some are missing; sequencing was by immunoSEQ multiplex PCR. The sample lists roughly 150,000 clones; around four fifths were seen once. Material for sequencing was peripheral blood. Receptors originate from a woman of 80 years or more with COVID-19, enrolled during active disease.

This chain uses TRBV3-1 (or the pseudogene TRBV3-2) with TRBJ1-6, with 9 bases matching TRBD1. J gave up 7 bases and V 2 bases, and 6 bases lay outside the gene matches. CDR3 length equals 16 residues. Germline loops: CDR1 LGHDT, CDR2 YNNKEL (reference sequence). CDR3 amino acids: CASSQPLGQGNSPLHF. The CDR3 DNA sequence: TGTGCCAGCAGCCAACCCCTAGGACAGGGGAATTCACCCCTCCACTTT.

This chain connects TRBV5-1 to TRBJ2-1; 8 bases line up with TRBD2. Per germline, CDR1 SGHRS and CDR2 YFSETQ. V lost 4 bases and J lost 9; bases outside the gene matches: 12. The CDR3 extends over 15 amino acids. The CDR3 sequence is CASSPDPAGVVEQFF. The CDR3 DNA follows: TGCGCCAGCAGCCCCGATCCAGCGGGAGTGGTTGAGCAGTTCTTC. Filled out from reference TRBV5-1 and TRBJ2-1, the complete variable domain reads KAGVTQTPRYLIKTRGQQVTLSCSPISGHRSVSWYQQTPGQGLQFLFEYFSETQRNKGNFPGRFSGRQFSNSRSEMNVSTLELGDSALYLCASSPDPAGVVEQFFGPGTRLTVL.

This sequence joins TRBV11-3 and TRBJ2-1; the D is unclear. The V end was cut by 5 bases, the J end by 8 bases, with 13 bases between. Germline V gene lookup returns CDR1 SGHNT and CDR2 YENEEA. This CDR3 spans 13 amino acids. CDR3 bases: TGTGCCAGCAGCCCGGTGAGGTCGGATGAGCAGTTCTTC. Translated: CASSPVRSDEQFF.

The rearrangement links TRBV2 to TRBJ1-1; TRBD1 aligns across 7 bases. This CDR3 spans 13 amino acids. Germline CDR1 and CDR2: SNHLY and FYNNEI. V was pared by 5 bases and J by 4 bases, with 4 bases of the junction left unmatched. CDR3 loop: CASSRGRATEAFF. The CDR3 DNA sequence: TGTGCCAGCAGTAGGGGGCGCGCCACTGAAGCTTTCTTT.

In this sample, this clone turned up once. This chain links TRBV7-8 with TRBJ1-1; D gene ambiguous. There are 12 residues in the CDR3. Looked up from germline, CDR1 is SGHVS and CDR2 is FQNEAQ. V was shortened by 5 bases and J by 5 bases, with 9 bases between the two germline ends. The CDR3 DNA is TGTGCCAGCAGCCCAATCGGGACTGAAGCTTTCTTT. Translation: CASSPIGTEAFF.

CDR3 region: CASKRTGTGEDGYTF. In DNA, the CDR3 is TGTGCCAGCAAAAGAACCGGGACAGGGGAGGATGGCTACACCTTC. The J gene is TRBJ1-2, the V gene TRBV5-4, with TRBD1 matching over 10 bases. The CDR3 covers 15 residues. Germline CDR1 and CDR2: SGHNT and YYREEE (reference sequence). V lost 6 bases to trimming and J lost 6 bases; unmatched junction nucleotides: 11.

V gene TRBV12-5 combines with J gene TRBJ1-2; D may be TRBD1 (5 bases). The CDR3 loop spans 13 amino acids. Germline CDR1 reads LGHNT; CDR2 reads FRNRAP. V gave up 2 bases and J gave up 4 bases, with 8 bases separating them. Here the CDR3 reads CASGLQGVYGYTF. The CDR3 nucleotides read TGTGCTAGTGGTTTGCAAGGGGTCTATGGCTACACCTTC.

This clone was counted at least ten times. The rearrangement joins TRBV25-1 to TRBJ2-1; D is possibly TRBD2 (5 bases). V was pared by 2 bases and J by 0 bases, with 14 bases between. The CDR3 spans 17 residues. Germline lookup yields CDR1 MGHDK and CDR2 SYGVNS. The CDR3 is CASSETPTRSSYNEQFF. CDR3 coding DNA: TGTGCCAGCAGTGAAACACCCACTAGAAGCTCCTACAATGAGCAGTTCTTC. The variable domain in full, completed from reference TRBV25-1 and TRBJ2-1, reads EADIYQTPRYLVIGTGKKITLECSQTMGHDKMYWYQQDPGMELHLIHYSYGVNSTEKGDLSSESTVSRIRTEHFPLTLESARPSHTSQYLCASSETPTRSSYNEQFFGPGTRLTVL.

The chain uses TRBV28 and TRBJ1-1; the D gene is possibly TRBD1 (5 bases). Germline lookup yields CDR1 MDHEN and CDR2 SYDVKM. V lost 7 bases, J lost 0 bases, and 15 bases lay in between. There are 15 residues in the CDR3. The CDR3 reads CASTGGPGMNTEAFF. The CDR3 DNA sequence: TGTGCCAGCACCGGTGGGCCAGGGATGAACACTGAAGCTTTCTTT.

The CDR3 DNA reads TGTGCCAGTAGTACATCCCGGGACAGGGGTTTCAATGAGCAGTTCTTC. Its protein is CASSTSRDRGFNEQFF. The chain has TRBV19 and TRBJ2-1, with 10 nucleotides matching TRBD1. Trimming removed 4 bases from V and 6 bases from J; junction bases left unmatched: 9. This CDR3 has 16 amino acids. Germline CDR1 reads LNHDA; CDR2 reads SQIVND (reference sequence).

This chain connects TRBV14 to TRBJ2-1; TRBD2 is a possible D gene (6 bases). V was shortened by 8 bases and J by 4 bases, with 12 bases between the two germline ends. In germline, CDR1 is SGHDN, CDR2 FVKESK. This CDR3 region has 13 residues. CDR3 nucleotides: TGTGCCAGCTCTACGGGAGCATACAATGAGCAGTTCTTC. It encodes CASSTGAYNEQFF.

The chain couples TRBV28 to TRBJ1-5; TRBD1 aligns across 9 bases. The germline V gene encodes CDR1 MDHEN and CDR2 SYDVKM. The CDR3 totals 16 residues. With V trimmed by 2 bases and J by 4 bases, 6 bases remained unmatched. CDR3 residues: CASSLPGQGLNQPQHF. For the CDR3, the DNA is TGTGCCAGCAGTTTACCGGGACAGGGTTTAAATCAGCCCCAGCATTTT. The variable domain in full, completed from reference TRBV28 and TRBJ1-5, reads DVKVTQSSRYLVKRTGEKVFLECVQDMDHENMFWYRQDPGLGLRLIYFSYDVKMKEKGDIPEGYSVSREKKERFSLILESASTNQTSMYLCASSLPGQGLNQPQHFGDGTRLSIL.

This sequence joins TRBV19 and TRBJ1-2; 8 bases line up with TRBD1. The CDR3 is 14 residues long. Germline CDR1 is LNHDA and CDR2 is SQIVND (reference sequence). Unmatched junction bases numbered 5, after V lost 3 bases and J lost 5 bases. In DNA, the CDR3 is TGTGCCAGTAGTATGGACAGGGAGTGGTATGGCTACACCTTC. As protein: CASSMDREWYGYTF.

The chain is built from TRBV6-6 and TRBJ1-1, with 10 bases lining up with TRBD1. The length of the CDR3 is 15 residues. CDR1 and CDR2 (germline): MNHNY, SVGAGI (reference sequence). J lost 5 bases, V lost 4 bases, and 7 bases had no gene match. In DNA, the CDR3 is TGTGCCAGCAGTTCCCCGGGACAGGGGCGGACTGAAGCTTTCTTT. This encodes CASSSPGQGRTEAFF.

This chain uses TRBV5-1 with TRBJ2-4; 8 nucleotides match TRBD1. This CDR3 contains 15 residues. Trimming cost V 4 bases and J 0 bases; bases outside gene matches: 3. Looked up from germline, CDR1 is SGHRS and CDR2 is YFSETQ. The CDR3 nucleotides are TGCGCCAGCAGCGGGACAGGCTCAGCCAAAAACATTCAGTACTTC. This gives the protein CASSGTGSAKNIQYF.

This chain links TRBV5-1 with TRBJ2-5; a possible D gene is TRBD1 (6 bases). In germline, CDR1 is SGHRS, CDR2 YFSETQ. The CDR3 contains 14 residues. The ends were cut back, 2 bases at V and 3 bases at J, with 11 bases in the middle. This chain's CDR3 is CASSFRTVEETQYF. The CDR3 nucleotides are TGCGCCAGCAGCTTCCGGACAGTCGAAGAGACCCAGTACTTC.

The V and J genes are TRBV2 and TRBJ2-5, with 9 nucleotides matching TRBD1. V dropped 8 bases and J dropped 5; count of bases not matched to a gene: 12. This CDR3 has 15 amino acids. Germline lookup yields CDR1 SNHLY and CDR2 FYNNEI. This CDR3 is CASGKDRGRYETQYF. The CDR3 DNA is TGTGCCAGCGGAAAGGACAGGGGTCGGTACGAGACCCAGTACTTC.

The rearrangement joins TRBV3-1 (or the pseudogene TRBV3-2) to TRBJ2-1; perhaps TRBD2 as D (5 bases). Germline CDR1 reads LGHDT; CDR2 reads YNNKEL (reference sequence). With 4 bases removed from V and 14 bases from J, the gap between germline ends came to 15 bases. This CDR3 is 12 amino acids long. CDR3 residues: CASSPGMAGKFF. In DNA, the CDR3 is TGTGCCAGCAGCCCGGGTATGGCCGGGAAGTTCTTC.

The CDR3 DNA sequence: TGTGCCAGCTCACCACCGGCGGGCAAGGAGACCCAGTACTTC. Amino acids: CASSPPAGKETQYF. V and J are TRBV18 and TRBJ2-5, with D perhaps matching TRBD2 (5 bases). Germline V lookup: CDR1 KGHSH, CDR2 LQKENI. This CDR3 has 14 amino acids. V dropped 0 bases and J dropped 5 bases, with 10 bases sitting between them.

V and J are TRBV5-1 and TRBJ1-4, with a tentative D call TRBD1 (5 bases). The CDR3 spans 15 residues. CDR1 is SGHRS, CDR2 YFSETQ, per germline. Trimming cost V 4 bases and J 5 bases, with 15 bases left between them. The DNA of the CDR3 is TGCGCCAGCAGCCCCCTACTGGGGCGGAATGAAAAACTGTTTTTT. Translated: CASSPLLGRNEKLFF.

The chain has TRBV6-1 and TRBJ2-1; TRBD2 is a possible D gene (6 bases). Germline assignment: CDR1 MNHNS and CDR2 SASEGT. V was cut by 0 bases and J by 0 bases, with 9 bases left in between. The CDR3 covers 16 residues. This CDR3 reads CASSEAGGISYNEQFF. In nucleotides, the CDR3 is TGTGCCAGCAGTGAAGCGGGGGGTATCTCCTACAATGAGCAGTTCTTC.

The CDR3 coding sequence is TGTGCCATAAGGGTGGGAGTCTATGGCTACACCTTC. It encodes CAIRVGVYGYTF. The J gene is TRBJ1-2, the V gene TRBV19; no definite D call. Per germline, CDR1 LNHDA and CDR2 SQIVND (reference sequence). V lost 10 bases and J lost 4, with 13 bases in between. The CDR3 has 12 amino acids.

V usage is TRBV11-2 and J usage is TRBJ1-2; no reliable D call. The CDR3 covers 14 residues. Germline-derived CDR1 and CDR2 are SGHAT and FQNNGV. V lost 0 bases and J lost 8, with 13 bases in between. For the CDR3, the DNA is TGTGCCAGCAGCTTAGATGGTTCCCGGCGGGGCTACACCTTC. Protein: CASSLDGSRRGYTF. Full variable domain (missing parts from reference TRBV11-2 and TRBJ1-2): EAGVAQSPRYKIIEKRQSVAFWCNPISGHATLYWYQQILGQGPKLLIQFQNNGVVDDSQLPKDRFSAERLKGVDSTLKIQPAKLEDSAVYLCASSLDGSRRGYTFGSGTRLTVV.

The chain links TRBV5-6 to TRBJ2-5; 10 nucleotides align to TRBD2. J was trimmed by 7 bases and V by 3 bases; bases with no gene match: 9. CDR3 length equals 15 residues. From germline, CDR1 is SGHDT and CDR2 YYEEEE. Here the CDR3 reads CASSSFSGGLWTQYF. CDR3 sequence (DNA): TGTGCCAGCAGCTCCTTTAGCGGGGGGCTGTGGACCCAGTACTTC.

This chain uses TRBV19 with TRBJ1-4; a possible D gene is TRBD1 (5 bases). With 3 bases removed from V and 8 bases from J, the gap between germline ends came to 13 bases. The V gene's germline CDR1 is LNHDA and CDR2 SQIVND (reference sequence). CDR3 length equals 14 residues. Here the CDR3 reads CASSIQGLGEKLFF. The CDR3, as DNA: TGTGCCAGTAGTATCCAGGGCCTTGGGGAAAAACTGTTTTTT.

A single count supports this clone. The CDR3 DNA sequence: TGTGCCAGTAGGACAAAGCCGAACACTGAAGCTTTCTTT. Its translation: CASRTKPNTEAFF. This chain joins TRBV7-9 and TRBJ1-1; possibly TRBD1 for D (5 bases). Between the trimmed V and J ends, which lost 9 bases and 1 base, there was a span of 12 bases. Germline assignment: CDR1 SEHNR and CDR2 FQNEAQ (reference sequence). The CDR3 loop spans 13 amino acids.

This clone has a single count. This chain links TRBV6-5 with TRBJ1-1, with D unclear. The CDR3 has 13 amino acids. The germline CDR1 and CDR2 sequences are MNHEY and SVGAGI. Trimming left V 5 bases short and J 1 base short, with 8 bases between. CDR3 amino acids: CASSRKPNTEAFF. CDR3 sequence (DNA): TGTGCCAGCAGTCGAAAGCCGAACACTGAAGCTTTCTTT.

This clone was counted once. The rearrangement uses TRBV10-3 and TRBJ1-5, with 8 bases that match TRBD1. The CDR3 contains 15 residues. Losses at the gene ends were 3 bases for V and 7 bases for J; bases not matched to a gene: 8. CDR1 is ENHRY, CDR2 SYGVKD, per germline. CDR3 in amino acids: CAISEGDRGRQPQHF. For the CDR3, the DNA is TGTGCCATCAGTGAAGGTGACAGGGGAAGACAGCCCCAGCATTTT.